Included here is one T cell receptor (beta chain) sequence, with context. Its cognate antigen has yet to be identified. It has no much larger one-base neighbor in the sample; base qualities were not kept. Receptor amplification or capture employed the immunoSEQ multiplex PCR assay. DNA from the cultured, isolated CD4+ T cells was subjected to TCR beta CDR3 sequencing. The source study handled its data this way. Non-productive TCR sequences were removed, reads were trimmed to the CDR3 region, and CDR3s of at least 7 amino acids were retained. Antigen-specific clonotypes were identified using the MANAFEST web app by comparison of expansion in peptide wells against reference cultures. To count as positive, a clone had to show expansion at FDR<0.05 compared with the reference and with all other wells, an odds ratio above 5, and a frequency above 0.1% in two replicate wells. Cross-reactive clonotypes were defined as significantly expanded in SARS-CoV-2 spike wells and in at least one common cold coronavirus spike condition. Levenshtein distance calculated with the stringdist R package was used to assess CDR3 similarity, and unrooted trees were constructed with ape in R 3.6.1. TCRdb obtained this table from immuneACCESS and retained in-frame rearrangements with V and J assigned. These tables miss some clones; where compared with another copy, unresolved V genes account for less than half of the shortfall, and the remainder is unexplained. V and J calls and clone size are as listed in that table; D and trimming were resolved from the DNA. Across this sample there are around 67,000 clones, with approximately 82% seen only once. 1.2% of the sample goes to the ten largest clones.

This specimen belongs to a study of vaccination effects on CD4 cells after COVID-19 (dated 2022 in TCRdb). Context from the whole study: Post-vaccine samples across the study were collected a median of 72 days after the second dose, with a range of 14 to 241. SARS-CoV-2 spike-specific CD4+ TCR repertoires were compared before and after mRNA vaccination in COVID-19 convalescent patients and in infection-naive vaccine recipients. In the study, cultures from other donors were sequenced using the Oncomine TCR Beta short-read assay on an Illumina iSeq 100. A total of 9 to 11 COVID-19 convalescent patients and a handful of SARS-CoV-2-naive healthy vaccine recipients were included in the full study.

In the ViraFEST assay, PBMC were stimulated with viral peptide pools, and TCR sequencing was then used to find antigen-specific CD4+ T cell clonotypes based on their expansion. After less than 13 days of culture, CD4+ T cells were isolated with the EasySep CD4+ T cell isolation kit. Participants received two doses of either the BNT162b2 or the mRNA-1273 mRNA SARS-CoV-2 vaccine. Healthy vaccine recipients had no prior SARS-CoV-2 infection, confirmed by negative nucleocapsid antibodies before and after vaccination. Around 2 million PBMC per well were cultured in IMDM with about 4.6% human AB serum, 8.5 to 10 IU/ml IL-2 and gentamicin, plus 10 ug/ml peptides. On days 3 and 7, half of the culture medium was replaced with fresh IL-2-containing medium. Unless otherwise noted, each peptide stimulation condition was cultured in triplicate wells. PBMC were separated from whole blood using Ficoll-Paque Plus gradient centrifugation and were then either cryopreserved at -140C or used fresh. Overlapping peptide pools spanned the spike proteins of SARS-CoV-2 and the common cold coronaviruses HCoV-NL63, HCoV-OC43 and HCoV-229E. The QIAamp micro DNA kit was used to extract genomic DNA from the cultured CD4+ T cells.

Trimming removed 11 bases from V and 4 bases from J, leaving 17 bases between the germline ends. The CDR3 goes from the cysteine to the phenylalanine over 13 residues. Of all the DNA, just the CDR3 is kept, 39 bases in frame from base 1. Findings and caveats that apply to the study as a whole: The study was limited by a small number of convalescent patients and lacked early post-infection timepoints. Clones induced by infection and clones induced by vaccination both contracted markedly at late timepoints after vaccination, which fits with T cell responses waning over time. Among healthy vaccine recipients, nearly all vaccine-induced clones were SARS-CoV-2 mono-reactive, and just 1 of 255 was cross-reactive with common cold coronaviruses.

The V gene is TRBV12-3 or TRBV12-4 and the J gene is TRBJ1-2, with no confidently assigned D gene. The sequence came from a human donor who received a COVID-19 vaccine. The input for sequencing was CD4+ T cells from PBMCs cultured with HCoV-229E spike peptides, taken after COVID-19 vaccination. What this sample's cell subset or site label stands for: HCoV-229E spike overlapping peptide pool stimulation. In nucleotides, the sequence is TGTGCCTCCCCCCCGGCAGGCCTCTATGGCTACACCTTC. Its translation reads: CASPPAGLYGYTF.